A single sample gave rise to the 25 T cell receptor beta chains below, sequenced in a study of shared clonotypes between healthy human individuals. Selected positively for CCR7 and CD45RO-negative, naive CD8 cells excluded terminally differentiated effector memory CD45RA+ cells. Generated by immunoSEQ multiplex PCR, the TCRdb table keeps only in-frame clones and is missing some. This table holds hundreds of thousands of clones, approximately 92% found once. Material: naive CD8+ T cells sorted from blood. These receptor sequences come from a man younger than 45 in good health.

This clone was recorded only once. The rearrangement uses TRBV5-8 and TRBJ2-7; 14 bases align to TRBD2. V was clipped by 2 bases and J by 3 bases; unmatched bases: 1. CDR3 length: 15 residues. Germline lookup yields CDR1 SGHTS and CDR2 YDEGEE. The CDR3 bases are TGTGCCAGCAGCTTTGGGACTAGCGGGAGCTACGAGCAGTACTTC. It codes for CASSFGTSGSYEQYF.

V gene TRBV7-9 combines with J gene TRBJ2-2; D gene uncertain. Trimming cost V 5 bases and J 4 bases, with 11 bases left between them. CDR3 length: 14 residues. Germline values: CDR1 SEHNR, CDR2 FQNEAQ (reference sequence). DNA for the CDR3: TGTGCCAGCAGCGCGACACATTCCACCGGGGAGCTGTTTTTT. It is translated as CASSATHSTGELFF.

The rearrangement links TRBV9 to TRBJ2-7; D uncertain. The germline CDR1 and CDR2 sequences are SGDLS and YYNGEE. Trimming shortened V by 3 bases and J by 7 bases, and 14 bases separated the two germline ends. The CDR3 has 13 residues. This CDR3 reads CASSASDGREQYF. DNA of the CDR3: TGTGCCAGCAGCGCCTCCGATGGACGGGAGCAGTACTTC.

V is TRBV7-8 and J is TRBJ2-7; 8 bases fit TRBD2. Germline CDR1 and CDR2: SGHVS and FQNEAQ. The trim removed 1 base at V and 3 bases at J, leaving 8 bases unmatched. This CDR3 is 16 amino acids long. The CDR3 protein is CASSLGSSGTFYEQYF. CDR3 DNA sequence: TGTGCCAGCAGCTTAGGGAGTAGCGGGACGTTCTACGAGCAGTACTTC. Full variable domain (outside the CDR3, taken from reference TRBV7-8 and TRBJ2-7): GAGVSQSPRYKVAKRGQDVALRCDPISGHVSLFWYQQALGQGPEFLTYFQNEAQLDKSGLPSDRFFAERPEGSVSTLKIQRTQQEDSAVYLCASSLGSSGTFYEQYFGPGTRLTVT.

This clone has only one observation. The chain employs TRBV15 and TRBJ2-5; D perhaps matches TRBD1 (7 bases). Germline CDR1 LNHNV, CDR2 YYDKDF (reference sequence). Trimming stripped 5 bases from V and 1 base from J, with 11 bases between. The CDR3 is 14 amino acids. The CDR3 DNA is TGTGCCACCAGCGGAGGGACAGCCCAAGAGACCCAGTACTTC. It codes for CATSGGTAQETQYF.

On this clone itself: Germline and junction disagree at one end, which may indicate a read error. CDR3 in amino acids: CASSLTLDDNDF. CDR3 sequence (DNA): TGTGCCAGCAGCTTAACTCTGGACGATAATGACTTC. This rearrangement joins TRBV7-9 to TRBJ1-2; D is uncertain. CDR3 size: 12 residues. The V gene's germline CDR1 is SEHNR and CDR2 FQNEAQ (reference sequence).

This rearrangement joins TRBV9 to TRBJ2-7, with 7 bases identical to TRBD2. The V and J ends lost 4 bases and 0 bases, in that order; junction bases with no gene match: 7. This CDR3 comprises 15 residues. Per the germline V gene, CDR1 is SGDLS and CDR2 is YYNGEE. The CDR3 region is CASSFGASGSYEQYF. CDR3 bases: TGTGCCAGCAGCTTCGGGGCTAGCGGCTCCTACGAGCAGTACTTC.

The gene calls are TRBV7-3 and TRBJ2-1; D possibly corresponds to TRBD2 (6 bases). The CDR3 spans 15 residues. The V and J ends lost 5 bases and 0 bases respectively, with 11 bases between them. The V gene's germline CDR1 is SGHTA and CDR2 FQGTGA. The DNA of the CDR3 is TGTGCCAGCAGCATTAGCGGTAGCTCCTACAATGAGCAGTTCTTC. Protein product: CASSISGSSYNEQFF.

The V call is TRBV28, the J call TRBJ2-1, with TRBD2 identical over 10 bases. Germline-derived CDR1 and CDR2 are MDHEN and SYDVKM. This CDR3 region has 17 residues. Germline trimming cut 5 bases from V and 8 bases from J; bases unmatched to any gene: 15. The CDR3: CASSLMGLARGSYEQFF. CDR3 nucleotide sequence: TGTGCCAGCAGTCTGATGGGACTAGCGAGGGGGTCCTATGAGCAGTTCTTC.

V usage is TRBV7-3 and J usage is TRBJ1-1, with 7 bases fitting TRBD1. CDR3 length: 16 residues. With 0 bases clipped from V and 0 bases from J, the junction kept 4 bases outside the gene matches. CDR1 SGHTA and CDR2 FQGTGA come from the germline V gene. CDR3 coding DNA: TGTGCCAGCAGCTTAACGGGGACAGACATGAACACTGAAGCTTTCTTT. Its protein is CASSLTGTDMNTEAFF.

The chain links TRBV5-6 to TRBJ2-1; no clear D gene. In germline, CDR1 is SGHDT, CDR2 YYEEEE. Trimming removed 0 bases from V and 4 bases from J, with 5 bases in between. This CDR3 contains 13 residues. CDR3 DNA sequence: TGTGCCAGCAGCTTGGATGATTACAATGAGCAGTTCTTC. Translation gives CASSLDDYNEQFF.

This clone turned up a few times. The chain has TRBV5-6 and TRBJ1-1; D not resolved. V lost 7 bases, J lost 4 bases, and 8 bases lay in between. The CDR3 covers 11 residues. The germline gives CDR1 SGHDT, CDR2 YYEEEE. CDR3 coding DNA: TGTGCCAGCTCCTGGAGCACTGAAGCTTTCTTT. This codes for CASSWSTEAFF.

The sample holds a few counts of this clone. The V gene is TRBV7-2, the J gene TRBJ2-7, with a weak D call TRBD2 (6 bases). Germline CDR1 reads SGHTA; CDR2 reads FQGNSA. V lost 4 bases to trimming and J lost 4 bases, with 20 bases between them. The CDR3 is 16 amino acids. The CDR3 is CASSSGPGAGTYEQYF. CDR3 coding DNA: TGTGCCAGCAGCTCGGGACCGGGCGCGGGAACGTACGAGCAGTACTTC. The full variable domain, completed using reference TRBV7-2 and TRBJ2-7, is GAGVSQSPSNKVTEKGKDVELRCDPISGHTALYWYRQSLGQGLEFLIYFQGNSAPDKSGLPSDRFSAERTGGSVSTLTIQRTQQEDSAVYLCASSSGPGAGTYEQYFGPGTRLTVT.

The chain carries TRBV29-1 and TRBJ2-1, with 13 positions matching TRBD2. Looked up from germline, CDR1 is SQVTM and CDR2 is ANQGSEA. Trimming took 4 bases from V and 7 from J; bases not matched to a gene: 7. The CDR3 sequence is 15 residues long. CDR3 bases: TGCAGCGTTGTGGGGGGACTAGCGGGATGGAATGAGCAGTTCTTC. Residues: CSVVGGLAGWNEQFF.

In DNA form, the CDR3 reads TGTGCCAGCATCGGACTAGCAGGCGATGAGCAGTTCTTC. Residues: CASIGLAGDEQFF. This chain uses TRBV5-4 with TRBJ2-1; 8 nucleotides align to TRBD2. CDR3 size: 13 residues. Germline CDR1 SGHNT, CDR2 YYREEE (reference sequence). V was pared by 6 bases and J by 8 bases, with 7 bases of the junction left unmatched.

This chain joins TRBV11-2 and TRBJ2-7; D possibly corresponds to TRBD2 (6 bases). Germline assignment: CDR1 SGHAT and CDR2 FQNNGV. Trimming took off 0 bases at V and 7 bases at J, with 13 bases between the two ends. The CDR3 is 14 residues long. The CDR3 bases are TGTGCCAGCAGCTTAGAACACCCCGGGGGAGAGCAGTACTTC. Protein product: CASSLEHPGGEQYF. The full variable domain, in which reference TRBV11-2 and TRBJ2-7 provide the parts outside the CDR3, is EAGVAQSPRYKIIEKRQSVAFWCNPISGHATLYWYQQILGQGPKLLIQFQNNGVVDDSQLPKDRFSAERLKGVDSTLKIQPAKLEDSAVYLCASSLEHPGGEQYFGPGTRLTVT.

J is TRBJ1-2 and V is TRBV7-9, with D perhaps TRBD1 (5 bases). Germline V CDR1 and CDR2: SEHNR, FQNEAQ (reference sequence). The CDR3 spans 15 residues. V gave up 1 base and J gave up 6 bases, with 15 bases separating them. CDR3 loop: CASSLGLQGRDGYTF. For the CDR3, the DNA is TGTGCCAGCAGCTTAGGGCTCCAGGGAAGGGATGGCTACACCTTC. Complete variable domain (other parts from reference TRBV7-9 and TRBJ1-2): DTGVSQNPRHKITKRGQNVTFRCDPISEHNRLYWYRQTLGQGPEFLTYFQNEAQLEKSRLLSDRFSAERPKGSFSTLEIQRTEQGDSAMYLCASSLGLQGRDGYTFGSGTRLTVV.

This rearrangement joins TRBV29-1 to TRBJ2-3; TRBD2 matches 12 bases. Germline-derived CDR1 and CDR2 are SQVTM and ANQGSEA. The CDR3 sequence is 13 residues long. The trim removed 4 bases at V and 5 bases at J, leaving 1 base unmatched. This CDR3 is CSVGTSGVDTQYF. Written as DNA, the CDR3 is TGCAGCGTTGGGACTAGCGGGGTAGATACGCAGTATTTT.

In its sample, this clone was seen a few times. V usage is TRBV12-5 and J usage is TRBJ2-1; D may be TRBD1 or TRBD2 (5 bases each). Germline V CDR1 and CDR2: LGHNT, FRNRAP. The V end lost 4 bases, the J end lost 7 bases, and 17 bases lay between the germline ends. This CDR3 has 15 amino acids. CDR3 protein: CASGSGFGAGNEQFF. CDR3 bases: TGTGCTAGTGGTTCCGGATTCGGGGCTGGGAATGAGCAGTTCTTC.

The J gene is TRBJ2-7, the V gene TRBV14; D might be TRBD1 or TRBD2, each matching 5 bases. Trimming cost V 1 base and J 5 bases, with 12 bases left between them. Germline values: CDR1 SGHDN, CDR2 FVKESK. CDR3 length: 14 amino acids. The CDR3 loop is CASSQAVGDDEQYF. The CDR3 region has the DNA TGTGCCAGCAGCCAAGCTGTGGGGGACGACGAGCAGTACTTC.

The V call is TRBV28, the J call TRBJ2-7; 8 positions match TRBD1. The CDR3 sequence is 16 residues long. Germline CDR1 and CDR2: MDHEN and SYDVKM. Trimming cost V 5 bases and J 2 bases; bases outside gene matches: 11. The CDR3 region is CASSPRGQGATYEQYF. The DNA of the CDR3 is TGTGCCAGCAGTCCTCGGGGTCAGGGGGCAACCTACGAGCAGTACTTC.

The CDR3 loop is CASSLRQGPASAGDYEQYF. CDR3 nucleotide sequence: TGTGCCAGCAGCTTACGGCAGGGACCGGCGTCGGCGGGGGATTACGAGCAGTACTTC. This sequence joins TRBV7-9 and TRBJ2-7; 7 nucleotides align to TRBD2. Looked up from germline, CDR1 is SEHNR and CDR2 is FQNEAQ (reference sequence). The CDR3 loop spans 19 amino acids. The V and J ends lost 2 bases and 4 bases, in that order; junction bases with no gene match: 20.

The chain joins TRBV28 to TRBJ2-5; 8 nucleotides match TRBD1. This CDR3 is built from 13 residues. Germline CDR1 reads MDHEN; CDR2 reads SYDVKM. The junction had 5 bases not matched to a gene; V was cut back by 6 bases and J by 5 bases. Here the CDR3 DNA reads TGTGCCAGCAGCAAAAGACAGGGGGAGACCCAGTACTTC. Translation: CASSKRQGETQYF.

This clone was observed once. The rearrangement joins TRBV7-2 to TRBJ2-7; the match to TRBD2 covers 12 bases. V lost 5 bases to trimming and J lost 5 bases; unmatched junction nucleotides: 7. CDR1 and CDR2 (germline): SGHTA, FQGNSA. The CDR3 spans 15 residues. CDR3 sequence: CASSQLGLAGHEQYF. CDR3 nucleotide sequence: TGTGCCAGCAGCCAGCTCGGACTAGCGGGACACGAGCAGTACTTC.

CDR3 amino acids: CASSLGLGVKAGELFF. CDR3 nucleotides: TGTGCCAGCAGCTTAGGTTTGGGCGTAAAAGCCGGGGAGCTGTTTTTT. The V call is TRBV7-9, the J call TRBJ2-2, with no clear D. Germline CDR1 SEHNR, CDR2 FQNEAQ (reference sequence). Trimming took off 1 base at V and 6 bases at J, with 15 bases between the two ends. The CDR3 consists of 16 residues.